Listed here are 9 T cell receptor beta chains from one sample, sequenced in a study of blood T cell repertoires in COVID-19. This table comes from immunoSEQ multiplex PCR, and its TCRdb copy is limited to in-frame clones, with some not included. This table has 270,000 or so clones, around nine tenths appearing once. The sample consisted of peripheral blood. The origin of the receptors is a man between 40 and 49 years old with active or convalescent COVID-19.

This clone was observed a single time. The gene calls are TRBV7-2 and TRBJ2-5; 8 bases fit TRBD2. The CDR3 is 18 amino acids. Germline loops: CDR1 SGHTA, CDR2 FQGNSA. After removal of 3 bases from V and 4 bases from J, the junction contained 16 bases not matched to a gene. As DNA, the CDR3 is TGTGCCAGCAGCTTCCCCCCAAGCGGGGGCCTCTCAGGAGAGACCCAGTACTTC. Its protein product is CASSFPPSGGLSGETQYF.

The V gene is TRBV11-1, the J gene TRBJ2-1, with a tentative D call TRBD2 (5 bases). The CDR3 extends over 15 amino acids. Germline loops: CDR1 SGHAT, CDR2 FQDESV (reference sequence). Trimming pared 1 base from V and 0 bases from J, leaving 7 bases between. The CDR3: CASSLGRGSYNEQFF. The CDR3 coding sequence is TGTGCCAGCAGCTTAGGTCGGGGCTCCTACAATGAGCAGTTCTTC.

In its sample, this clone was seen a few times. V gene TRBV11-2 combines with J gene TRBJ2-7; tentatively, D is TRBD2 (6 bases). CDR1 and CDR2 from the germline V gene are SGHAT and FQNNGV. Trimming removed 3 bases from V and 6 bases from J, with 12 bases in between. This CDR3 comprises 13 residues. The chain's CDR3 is CASSFLVGGEQYF. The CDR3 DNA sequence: TGTGCCAGCAGCTTTCTTGTGGGGGGCGAGCAGTACTTC.

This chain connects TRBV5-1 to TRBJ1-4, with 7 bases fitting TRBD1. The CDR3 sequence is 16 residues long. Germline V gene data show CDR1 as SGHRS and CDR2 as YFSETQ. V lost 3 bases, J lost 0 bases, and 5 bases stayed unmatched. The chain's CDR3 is CASSYSGTATNEKLFF. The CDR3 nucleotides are TGCGCCAGCAGCTACTCCGGGACAGCAACTAATGAAAAACTGTTTTTT. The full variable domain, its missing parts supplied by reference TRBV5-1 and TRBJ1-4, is KAGVTQTPRYLIKTRGQQVTLSCSPISGHRSVSWYQQTPGQGLQFLFEYFSETQRNKGNFPGRFSGRQFSNSRSEMNVSTLELGDSALYLCASSYSGTATNEKLFFGSGTQLSVL.

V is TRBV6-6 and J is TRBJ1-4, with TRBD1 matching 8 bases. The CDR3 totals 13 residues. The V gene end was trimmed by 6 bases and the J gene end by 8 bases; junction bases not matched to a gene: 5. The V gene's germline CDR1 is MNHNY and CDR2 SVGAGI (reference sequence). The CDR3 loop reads CASSDRGREKLFF. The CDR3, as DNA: TGTGCCAGCAGCGACAGGGGTCGGGAAAAACTGTTTTTT.

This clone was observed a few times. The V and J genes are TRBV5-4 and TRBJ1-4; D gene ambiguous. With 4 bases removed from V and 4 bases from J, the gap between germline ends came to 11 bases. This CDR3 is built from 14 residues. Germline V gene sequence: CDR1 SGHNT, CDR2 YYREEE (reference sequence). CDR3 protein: CASSPDGDNEKLFF. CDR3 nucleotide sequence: TGTGCCAGCAGCCCGGACGGGGATAATGAAAAACTGTTTTTT.

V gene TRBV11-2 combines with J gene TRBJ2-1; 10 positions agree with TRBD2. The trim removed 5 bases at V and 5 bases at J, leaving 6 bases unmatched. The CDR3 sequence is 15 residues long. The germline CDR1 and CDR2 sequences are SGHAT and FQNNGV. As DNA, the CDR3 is TGTGCCAGCAGCCCAACTAGCGGGGTCCACAATGAGCAGTTCTTC. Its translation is CASSPTSGVHNEQFF.

CDR3 nucleotide sequence: TGTGCCAGTCTTGACTCCGGACAGGGCAGGAATTCACCCCTCCACTTT. Protein: CASLDSGQGRNSPLHF. The V call is TRBV19, the J call TRBJ1-6; the match to TRBD1 covers 8 bases. The CDR3 is made up of 16 amino acids. The junction had 13 bases not matched to a gene; V was cut back by 8 bases and J by 7 bases. Per the germline V gene, CDR1 is LNHDA and CDR2 is SQIVND (reference sequence).

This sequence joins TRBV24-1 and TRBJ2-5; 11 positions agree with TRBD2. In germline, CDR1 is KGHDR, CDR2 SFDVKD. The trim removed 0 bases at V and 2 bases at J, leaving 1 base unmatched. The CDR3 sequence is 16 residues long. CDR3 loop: CATSDLRLAGQETQYF. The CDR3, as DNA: TGTGCCACCAGTGATTTGAGACTAGCGGGGCAAGAGACCCAGTACTTC.